This T cell receptor (beta chain) was sequenced during a study of early stage breast cancer tumors. About the study: ER+/PR+/HER2- status applied to about 80% of the 16 invasive breast tumors. Approximately 10-fold was the mean read coverage per sample.

Using immunoSEQ multiplex PCR, the repertoire was profiled, and TCRdb retains in-frame clones only, with some absent. Among 65,000 to 75,000 clones listed, around 80% were seen once. This clone was detected a few times. The antigen remains undetermined. CDR3 length: 13 residues. Germline CDR1 reads MDHEN; CDR2 reads SYDVKM. V was shortened by 6 bases and J by 2 bases, with 10 bases between the two germline ends. General observations from the study: Commonly generated sequences made up most enriched TCRB sequences shared between patients. Tumors had about 2.4-fold higher T cell density and higher clonality than adjacent normal breast tissue.

Specimen: blood. V and J are TRBV28 and TRBJ1-2; tentative D call: TRBD1 (5 bases). This receptor was obtained from a person aged 40 to 49 with breast cancer. The CDR3: CASSSGANYGYTF. DNA of the CDR3: TGTGCCAGCAGCTCCGGGGCGAACTATGGCTACACCTTC.